The present entry profiles one T cell receptor beta chain with its context. The data are from a study of blood T cell repertoires in COVID-19. Study-wide context: Acute-phase and convalescent COVID-19 samples originated in the United States, Italy and Spain.

This CDR3 spans 12 amino acids. Germline-derived CDR1 and CDR2 are MDHEN and SYDVKM. V lost 6 bases, J lost 6 bases, and 11 bases lay in between. Source study methods: By means of reference gene primer amplification, nucleated cell counts were estimated. Repertoires were generated with immunoSEQ multiplex PCR, while TCRdb's copy carries only in-frame clones and drops some. Clone size and the V and J calls come from that table; the DNA yielded D and trimming. The table includes under 250,000 clones, roughly 80% detected once. This receptor was identified in a woman aged 30 to 39 who had recovered from COVID-19. The sample was peripheral blood. V gene TRBV28 combines with J gene TRBJ1-1; D is ambiguous. CDR3 coding DNA: TGTGCCAGCAGGGGCCCGGTACCTGAAGCTTTCTTT. Encoded protein: CASRGPVPEAFF.